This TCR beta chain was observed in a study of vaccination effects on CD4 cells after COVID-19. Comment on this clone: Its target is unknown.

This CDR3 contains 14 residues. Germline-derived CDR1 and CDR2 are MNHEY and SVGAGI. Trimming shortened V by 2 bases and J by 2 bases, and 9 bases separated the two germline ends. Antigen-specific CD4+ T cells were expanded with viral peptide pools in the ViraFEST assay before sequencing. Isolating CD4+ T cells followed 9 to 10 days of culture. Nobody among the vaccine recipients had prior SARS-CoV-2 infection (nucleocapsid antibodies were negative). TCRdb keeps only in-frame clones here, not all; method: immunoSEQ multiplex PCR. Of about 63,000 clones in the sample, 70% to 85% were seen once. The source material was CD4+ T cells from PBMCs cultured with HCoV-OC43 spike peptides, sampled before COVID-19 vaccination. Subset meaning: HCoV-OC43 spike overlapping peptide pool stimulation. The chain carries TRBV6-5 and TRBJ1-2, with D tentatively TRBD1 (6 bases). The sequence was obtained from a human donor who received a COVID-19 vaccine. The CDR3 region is CASSYLTGNYGYTF. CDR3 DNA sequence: TGTGCCAGCAGTTACCTTACAGGGAACTATGGCTACACCTTC.